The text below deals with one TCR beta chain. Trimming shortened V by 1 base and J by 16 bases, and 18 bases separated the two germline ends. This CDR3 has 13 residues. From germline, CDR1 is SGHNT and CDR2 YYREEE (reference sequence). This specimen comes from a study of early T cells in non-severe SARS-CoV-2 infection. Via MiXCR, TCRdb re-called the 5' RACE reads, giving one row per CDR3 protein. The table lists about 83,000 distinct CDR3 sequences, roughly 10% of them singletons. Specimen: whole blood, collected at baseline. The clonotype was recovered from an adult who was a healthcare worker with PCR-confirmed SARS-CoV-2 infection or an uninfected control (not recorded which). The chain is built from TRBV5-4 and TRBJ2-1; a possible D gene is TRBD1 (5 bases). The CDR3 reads CASSLSVTKGVFF. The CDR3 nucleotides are TGTGCCAGCAGCTTGTCTGTAACTAAAGGGGTCTTCTTC. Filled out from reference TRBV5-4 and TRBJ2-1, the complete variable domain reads ETGVTQSPTHLIKTRGQQVTLRCSSQSGHNTVSWYQQALGQGPQFIFQYYREEENGRGNFPPRFSGLQFPNYSSELNVNALELDDSALYLCASSLSVTKGVFFGPGTRLTVL.